This TCR beta chain was captured in a study of T cell responses to AZD1222 COVID-19 vaccine. The V and J ends lost 5 bases and 9 bases respectively, with 20 bases between them. Germline CDR1 and CDR2: SGHTA and FQGTGA. The CDR3 length is 15 residues. Clones were sequenced by immunoSEQ multiplex PCR, and TCRdb holds only the in-frame ones, with some missing. Among over 120,000 clones listed, 85% to 95% were seen once. Overall study results and limits: In all cases, repertoires were sampled only after the peak T cell response.

Of note for this clone: Its antigen is unknown.

The chain recombines TRBV7-3 with TRBJ2-1; D possibly matches TRBD1 or TRBD2 (5 bases each). The sequence derives from an adult who had recovered from COVID-19. The sequenced sample was peripheral blood, obtained after recovery from COVID-19. The CDR3, as DNA: TGTGCCAGCAGCCCCAAGTGGTCAGGGAGCGGTGAGCAGTTCTTC. The encoded protein is CASSPKWSGSGEQFF.